This T cell receptor (beta chain) comes out of a study of monozygotic twins with cystic fibrosis. Overall study: Libraries were built from 3 to 3.5 micrograms of fragmented DNA using about 16 PCR cycles. The study's findings and limits: V usage most resembled the co-twin in 13 of 16 pairs. Age, concordance and disease severity did not associate with shared CDR3 numbers. Low clonality (median roughly 0.009) suggested a mostly naive repertoire.

Remarks on this clone: What it binds is not known.

TCRdb's copy holds only in-frame clones and misses some; the assay was immunoSEQ multiplex PCR. The sample has tens of thousands of clones; 95% to 98% are singletons. V was shortened by 4 bases and J by 9 bases, with 10 bases between the two germline ends. This CDR3 spans 12 amino acids. Germline V gene lookup returns CDR1 SNHLY and CDR2 FYNNEI. The sequencing input was blood. This receptor was taken from a girl between 2 and 10 years old with cystic fibrosis. The J gene is TRBJ1-5, the V gene TRBV2; no clear D. CDR3 DNA: TGTGCCAGCAGTGGACATCAGCCGCCCCAGCATTTT. As protein: CASSGHQPPQHF. The whole variable domain, filled in from reference TRBV2 and TRBJ1-5, reads EPEVTQTPSHQVTQMGQEVILRCVPISNHLYFYWYRQILGQKVEFLVSFYNNEISEKSEIFDDQFSVERPDGSNFTLKIRSTKLEDSAMYFCASSGHQPPQHFGDGTRLSIL.